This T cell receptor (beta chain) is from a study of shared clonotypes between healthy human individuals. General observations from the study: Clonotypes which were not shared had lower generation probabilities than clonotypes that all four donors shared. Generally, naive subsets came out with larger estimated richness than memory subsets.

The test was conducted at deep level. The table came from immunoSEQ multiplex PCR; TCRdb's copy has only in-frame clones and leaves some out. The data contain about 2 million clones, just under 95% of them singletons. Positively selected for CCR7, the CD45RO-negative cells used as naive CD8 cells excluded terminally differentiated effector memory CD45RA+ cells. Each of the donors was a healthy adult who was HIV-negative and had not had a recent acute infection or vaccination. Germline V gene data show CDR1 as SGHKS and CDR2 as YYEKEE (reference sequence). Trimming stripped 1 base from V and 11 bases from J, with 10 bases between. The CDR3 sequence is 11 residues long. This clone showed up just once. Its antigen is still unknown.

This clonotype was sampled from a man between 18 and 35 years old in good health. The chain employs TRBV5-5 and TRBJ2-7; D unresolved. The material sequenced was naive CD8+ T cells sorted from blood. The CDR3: CASSLSGGEYF. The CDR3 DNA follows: TGTGCCAGCAGCTTGAGTGGTGGGGAGTACTTC.